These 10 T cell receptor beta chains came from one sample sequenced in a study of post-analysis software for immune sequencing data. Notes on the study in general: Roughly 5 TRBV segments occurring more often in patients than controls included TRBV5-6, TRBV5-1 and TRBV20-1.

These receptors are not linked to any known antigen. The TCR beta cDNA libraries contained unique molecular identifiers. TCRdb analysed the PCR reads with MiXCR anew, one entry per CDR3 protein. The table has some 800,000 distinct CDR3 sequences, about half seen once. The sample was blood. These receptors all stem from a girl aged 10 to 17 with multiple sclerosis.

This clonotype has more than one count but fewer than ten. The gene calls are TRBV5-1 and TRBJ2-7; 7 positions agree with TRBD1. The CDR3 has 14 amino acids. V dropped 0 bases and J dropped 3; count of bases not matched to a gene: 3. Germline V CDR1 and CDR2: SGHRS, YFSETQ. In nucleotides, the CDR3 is TGCGCCAGCAGCTTGGTTCAGGGGGTCTACGAGCAGTACTTC. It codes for CASSLVQGVYEQYF.

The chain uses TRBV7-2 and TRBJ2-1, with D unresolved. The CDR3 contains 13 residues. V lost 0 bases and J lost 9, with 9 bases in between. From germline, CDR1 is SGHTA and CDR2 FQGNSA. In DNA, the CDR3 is TGTGCCAGCAGCTTAGCCCCCGTTACTGAGCAGTTCTTC. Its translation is CASSLAPVTEQFF.

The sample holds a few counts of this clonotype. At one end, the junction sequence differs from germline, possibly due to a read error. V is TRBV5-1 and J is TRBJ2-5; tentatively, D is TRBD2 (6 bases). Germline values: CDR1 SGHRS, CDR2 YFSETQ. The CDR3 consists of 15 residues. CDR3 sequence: CVSSLERTNRETQYF. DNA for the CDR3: TGCGTCAGCAGCTTGGAACGGACTAACAGAGAGACCCAGTACTTC.

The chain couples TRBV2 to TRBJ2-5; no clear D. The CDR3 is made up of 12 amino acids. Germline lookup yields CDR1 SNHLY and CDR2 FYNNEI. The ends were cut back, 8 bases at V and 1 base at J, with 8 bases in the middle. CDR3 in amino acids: CASGSAQETQYF. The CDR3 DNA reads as TGTGCCAGCGGAAGCGCCCAAGAGACCCAGTACTTC.

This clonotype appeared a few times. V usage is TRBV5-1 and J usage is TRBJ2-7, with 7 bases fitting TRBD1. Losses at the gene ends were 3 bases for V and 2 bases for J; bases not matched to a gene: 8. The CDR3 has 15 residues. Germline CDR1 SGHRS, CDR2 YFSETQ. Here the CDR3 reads CASSWGTVDPYEQYF. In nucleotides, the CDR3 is TGCGCCAGCAGCTGGGGGACAGTGGACCCCTACGAGCAGTACTTC.

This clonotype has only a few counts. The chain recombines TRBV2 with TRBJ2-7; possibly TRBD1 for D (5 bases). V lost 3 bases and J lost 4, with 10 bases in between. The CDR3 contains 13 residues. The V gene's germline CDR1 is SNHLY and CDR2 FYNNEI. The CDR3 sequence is CASSEGLGYEQYF. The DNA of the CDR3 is TGTGCCAGCAGTGAGGGGCTGGGGTACGAGCAGTACTTC.

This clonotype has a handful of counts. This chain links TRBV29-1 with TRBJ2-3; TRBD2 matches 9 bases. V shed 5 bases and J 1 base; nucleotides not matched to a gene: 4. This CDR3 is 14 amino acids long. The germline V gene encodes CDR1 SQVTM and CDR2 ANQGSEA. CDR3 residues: CSVLLAGRTDTQYF. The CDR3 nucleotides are TGCAGCGTTCTGCTAGCGGGGCGCACAGATACGCAGTATTTT.

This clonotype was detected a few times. Here the CDR3 DNA reads TGCAGCGTAGGATTACAGTATTCCAAAAACATTCAGTACTTC. Translation: CSVGLQYSKNIQYF. The chain has TRBV29-1 and TRBJ2-4; D remains ambiguous. There are 14 residues in the CDR3. V was cut by 6 bases and J by 2 bases, with 14 bases left in between. Germline CDR1 is SQVTM and CDR2 is ANQGSEA. Complete variable domain (other parts from reference TRBV29-1 and TRBJ2-4): SAVISQKPSRDICQRGTSLTIQCQVDSQVTMMFWYRQQPGQSLTLIATANQGSEATYESGFVIDKFPISRPNLTFSTLTVSNMSPEDSSIYLCSVGLQYSKNIQYFGAGTRLSVL.

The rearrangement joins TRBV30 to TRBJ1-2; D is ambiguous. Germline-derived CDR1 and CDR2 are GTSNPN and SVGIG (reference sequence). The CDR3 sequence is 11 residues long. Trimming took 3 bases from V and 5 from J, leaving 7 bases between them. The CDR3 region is CAWRGFYGYTF. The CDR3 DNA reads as TGTGCCTGGAGAGGTTTTTATGGCTACACCTTC.

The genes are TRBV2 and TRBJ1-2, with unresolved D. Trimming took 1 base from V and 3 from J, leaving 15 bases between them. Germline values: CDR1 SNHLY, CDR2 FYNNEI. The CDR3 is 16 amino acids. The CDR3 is CASSEEGGRSYYGYTF. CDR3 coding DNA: TGTGCCAGCAGTGAAGAGGGCGGCAGGAGCTACTATGGCTACACCTTC.